These 25 T cell receptor beta chains were all obtained from the same sample, sequenced in a study of shared clonotypes between healthy human individuals. Some clones are missing from TCRdb's copy, which holds only in-frame ones; the method was immunoSEQ multiplex PCR. The data show over 1.5 million clones, with around 98% seen just once and 0.4% to 0.45% held by the top ten. The material sequenced was naive CD4+ T cells sorted from blood. Subset denoted: CD45RA+ positively selected. The receptors derive from a man younger than 45 in good health.

The chain carries TRBV6-4 and TRBJ1-3; tentatively, D is TRBD1 (5 bases). V lost 0 bases and J 3 bases, leaving 12 bases between the germline ends. This CDR3 region has 16 residues. Germline CDR1 is MRHNA and CDR2 is SNTAGT. Here the CDR3 reads CASSDSRGFYGNTIYF. CDR3 sequence (DNA): TGTGCCAGCAGTGACTCGAGGGGATTTTATGGAAACACCATATATTTT.

The CDR3 here is CASSQLQGNEPQETQYF. CDR3 nucleotide sequence: TGTGCCAGCAGCCAGCTACAGGGAAACGAACCCCAAGAGACCCAGTACTTC. The V call is TRBV14, the J call TRBJ2-5; TRBD1 might be the D (6 bases). The CDR3 loop spans 17 amino acids. Trimming took 3 bases from V and 1 from J, leaving 18 bases between them. The V gene's germline CDR1 is SGHDN and CDR2 FVKESK.

The chain couples TRBV11-2 to TRBJ1-2; the D gene is possibly TRBD1 (6 bases). The V and J ends lost 8 bases and 4 bases respectively, with 14 bases between them. The CDR3 runs 13 residues. Germline V lookup: CDR1 SGHAT, CDR2 FQNNGV. CDR3 residues: CASGTGSLYGYTF. CDR3 DNA: TGTGCCAGCGGAACAGGGTCCCTCTATGGCTACACCTTC. Full variable domain (missing parts from reference TRBV11-2 and TRBJ1-2): EAGVAQSPRYKIIEKRQSVAFWCNPISGHATLYWYQQILGQGPKLLIQFQNNGVVDDSQLPKDRFSAERLKGVDSTLKIQPAKLEDSAVYLCASGTGSLYGYTFGSGTRLTVV.

This chain joins TRBV5-1 and TRBJ2-4; D remains unclear. This CDR3 contains 14 residues. CDR1 is SGHRS and CDR2 is YFSETQ in the germline V gene. Trimming left V 0 bases short and J 0 bases short, with 4 bases between. Here the CDR3 reads CASSLAVAKNIQYF. CDR3 sequence (DNA): TGCGCCAGCAGCTTGGCGGTAGCCAAAAACATTCAGTACTTC.

The chain couples TRBV27 to TRBJ2-6; 13 bases line up with TRBD2. From germline, CDR1 is MNHEY and CDR2 SMNVEV (reference sequence). Trimming cost V 8 bases and J 2 bases; bases outside gene matches: 0. This CDR3 comprises 15 residues. CDR3 DNA sequence: TGTGCCAGCGGGACTAGCGGGACTGGGGCCAACGTCCTGACTTTC. This gives the protein CASGTSGTGANVLTF.

The V call is TRBV28, the J call TRBJ2-2; 9 bases match TRBD2. The CDR3 totals 17 residues. The V segment lost 5 bases and the J segment 0 bases; nucleotides outside the gene matches: 7. CDR1 and CDR2 from the germline V gene are MDHEN and SYDVKM. The CDR3 loop reads CASSLQAGGTNTGELFF. CDR3 coding DNA: TGTGCCAGCAGTCTCCAAGCGGGAGGAACGAACACCGGGGAGCTGTTTTTT.

V usage is TRBV27 and J usage is TRBJ2-1; 7 bases fit TRBD2. V was clipped by 9 bases and J by 4 bases; unmatched bases: 12. Germline CDR1 and CDR2: MNHEY and SMNVEV (reference sequence). The CDR3 is 15 residues long. DNA for the CDR3: TGTGCCAGTGCGCGGTTGGGAGGGAAATACAATGAGCAGTTCTTC. Protein product: CASARLGGKYNEQFF.

V usage is TRBV5-4 and J usage is TRBJ2-2; D is possibly TRBD2 (5 bases). The V end lost 4 bases, the J end lost 3 bases, and 13 bases lay between the germline ends. CDR3 length: 15 amino acids. CDR1 and CDR2 from the germline V gene are SGHNT and YYREEE (reference sequence). The CDR3 sequence: CASSPGSRDTGELFF. The CDR3 region has the DNA TGTGCCAGCAGCCCTGGTTCGAGGGACACCGGGGAGCTGTTTTTT.

A note on this clone: Other DNA sequences of this sample code for an identical CDR3. This chain joins TRBV15 and TRBJ1-5; D unclear. The length of the CDR3 is 13 residues. Germline V gives CDR1 LNHNV, CDR2 YYDKDF (reference sequence). V was cut by 0 bases and J by 7 bases, with 7 bases left in between. CDR3 in amino acids: CATSRDPGQPQHF. CDR3 DNA sequence: TGTGCCACCAGCAGAGATCCAGGACAGCCCCAGCATTTT.

J is TRBJ2-1 and V is TRBV18; D remains unclear. Germline V gives CDR1 KGHSH, CDR2 LQKENI. The CDR3 runs 15 residues. Between the trimmed V and J ends, which lost 6 bases and 0 bases, there was a span of 12 bases. The CDR3 DNA follows: TGTGCCAGCTCTCGATCGGTAAGCTCCTACAATGAGCAGTTCTTC. This gives the protein CASSRSVSSYNEQFF.

Concerning this clone: Other DNA sequences in the sample encode the same CDR3. CDR3 nucleotides: TGTGCCAGCAGCCTCTCATTGAATACGCAGTATTTT. It translates to CASSLSLNTQYF. This chain connects TRBV7-2 to TRBJ2-3; D gene ambiguous. The CDR3 sequence is 12 residues long. The ends were cut back, 5 bases at V and 7 bases at J, with 10 bases in the middle. CDR1 is SGHTA and CDR2 is FQGNSA in the germline V gene.

The genes are TRBV25-1 and TRBJ2-1, with 7 bases identical to TRBD2. CDR3 size: 16 residues. The germline V gene encodes CDR1 MGHDK and CDR2 SYGVNS. V trimming: 3 bases; J trimming: 1 base; junction bases outside the gene matches: 6. The CDR3: CASSDNGGSSYNEQFF. The CDR3 DNA is TGTGCCAGCAGTGATAACGGCGGGAGTTCCTACAATGAGCAGTTCTTC.

This sequence joins TRBV6-1 and TRBJ2-7, with D tentatively TRBD1 (5 bases). This CDR3 comprises 15 residues. Germline V CDR1 and CDR2: MNHNS, SASEGT. Trimming cost V 6 bases and J 4 bases, with 19 bases left between them. The CDR3, as DNA: TGTGCCAGCAGCGCACAGGTATCACGACAGTACGAGCAGTACTTC. Protein sequence: CASSAQVSRQYEQYF.

This chain links TRBV28 with TRBJ2-5; D remains ambiguous. In germline, CDR1 is MDHEN, CDR2 SYDVKM. This CDR3 is built from 14 residues. V lost 6 bases and J 5 bases, leaving 16 bases between the germline ends. The CDR3 coding sequence is TGTGCCAGCAGCCCTAATGGAGCCAGGGAGACCCAGTACTTC. Residues: CASSPNGARETQYF.

The chain is built from TRBV5-1 and TRBJ2-1; the D gene is possibly TRBD1 (5 bases). This CDR3 spans 16 amino acids. Trimming took off 6 bases at V and 8 bases at J, with 24 bases between the two ends. Looked up from germline, CDR1 is SGHRS and CDR2 is YFSETQ. The CDR3 nucleotides are TGCGCCAGCACCACGTCAGGCAGGCAGGGTCGGGATGAGCAGTTCTTC. This gives the protein CASTTSGRQGRDEQFF.

The rearrangement joins TRBV9 to TRBJ1-1, with TRBD1 identical over 11 bases. Germline CDR1 and CDR2: SGDLS and YYNGEE. With 4 bases clipped from V and 2 bases from J, the junction kept 7 bases outside the gene matches. The CDR3 spans 16 residues. The CDR3 region has the DNA TGTGCCAGCAGCAGGGACAGGGGGAGCAAAAACACTGAAGCTTTCTTT. It codes for CASSRDRGSKNTEAFF.

The rearrangement uses TRBV9 and TRBJ1-4, with D tentatively TRBD1 (5 bases). This CDR3 is 15 amino acids long. V lost 0 bases, J lost 7 bases, and 13 bases lay in between. Germline loops: CDR1 SGDLS, CDR2 YYNGEE. The CDR3 DNA is TGTGCCAGCAGCGTAGATGGGAGGGGTGGTGAAAAACTGTTTTTT. Translated, it gives CASSVDGRGGEKLFF.

Only one count was recorded for this clone. V gene TRBV7-2 combines with J gene TRBJ2-7; TRBD1 matches at 9 bases. CDR3 length: 14 residues. Trimming cost V 2 bases and J 5 bases; bases outside gene matches: 4. In germline, CDR1 is SGHTA, CDR2 FQGNSA. The CDR3 DNA reads TGTGCCAGCAGCTTAACAGGGGGCGATAACGAGCAGTACTTC. It encodes CASSLTGGDNEQYF.

The chain links TRBV7-8 to TRBJ1-2; possibly TRBD1 for D (5 bases). Germline values: CDR1 SGHVS, CDR2 FQNEAQ. V lost 6 bases to trimming and J lost 7 bases, with 18 bases between them. The CDR3 extends over 14 amino acids. CDR3 bases: TGTGCCAGCAGTCTTTCGGACAAGCAGTTTGGCTACACCTTC. This gives the protein CASSLSDKQFGYTF.

Comment on this clone: The same CDR3 also results from other DNA sequences found in this sample. V gene TRBV4-3 combines with J gene TRBJ2-3; no definite D call. The germline V and J ends were trimmed by 0 bases and 3 bases, with 7 bases remaining between them. The CDR3 length is 14 residues. The germline V gene encodes CDR1 LGHNA and CDR2 YSLEER. CDR3 protein: CASSQDPGTDTQYF. The CDR3, as DNA: TGCGCCAGCAGCCAAGATCCAGGAACAGATACGCAGTATTTT.

The rearrangement links TRBV28 to TRBJ2-5; D perhaps matches TRBD1 (6 bases). The V and J ends lost 5 bases and 11 bases respectively, with 21 bases between them. CDR1 is MDHEN, CDR2 SYDVKM, per germline. This CDR3 has 14 amino acids. The CDR3 region is CASSLDSSGGEQYF. The CDR3 DNA is TGTGCCAGCAGTCTGGACAGCAGCGGAGGAGAGCAGTACTTC.

The chain is built from TRBV7-9 and TRBJ2-1; no clear D. Per the germline V gene, CDR1 is SEHNR and CDR2 is FQNEAQ (reference sequence). This CDR3 is 12 amino acids long. V gave up 10 bases and J gave up 7 bases, with 14 bases separating them. The CDR3 nucleotides are TGTGCCACCCCAAACGTAGGGAATGAGCAGTTCTTC. Amino acid sequence: CATPNVGNEQFF.

The CDR3 spells CASSVGPSGGQPQHF. CDR3 bases: TGTGCCAGCAGCGTAGGGCCTTCCGGGGGTCAGCCCCAGCATTTT. This chain connects TRBV9 to TRBJ1-5, with a possible D match to TRBD1 (5 bases). V lost 0 bases, J lost 6 bases, and 13 bases lay in between. This CDR3 is built from 15 residues. The V gene's germline CDR1 is SGDLS and CDR2 YYNGEE.

This chain uses TRBV5-1 with TRBJ2-2; D uncertain. Germline-derived CDR1 and CDR2 are SGHRS and YFSETQ. The CDR3 covers 14 residues. With 2 bases removed from V and 0 bases from J, the gap between germline ends came to 5 bases. CDR3 sequence reads: CASSFESNTGELFF. The CDR3 DNA reads TGCGCCAGCAGCTTCGAGTCGAACACCGGGGAGCTGTTTTTT.

J is TRBJ1-5 and V is TRBV15, with 9 bases lining up with TRBD1. Germline values: CDR1 LNHNV, CDR2 YYDKDF (reference sequence). The CDR3 spans 15 residues. V lost 4 bases to trimming and J lost 5 bases; unmatched junction nucleotides: 6. In nucleotides, the CDR3 is TGTGCCACCAGCAAGGGACAGGGAGTGTATCAGCCCCAGCATTTT. This encodes CATSKGQGVYQPQHF.